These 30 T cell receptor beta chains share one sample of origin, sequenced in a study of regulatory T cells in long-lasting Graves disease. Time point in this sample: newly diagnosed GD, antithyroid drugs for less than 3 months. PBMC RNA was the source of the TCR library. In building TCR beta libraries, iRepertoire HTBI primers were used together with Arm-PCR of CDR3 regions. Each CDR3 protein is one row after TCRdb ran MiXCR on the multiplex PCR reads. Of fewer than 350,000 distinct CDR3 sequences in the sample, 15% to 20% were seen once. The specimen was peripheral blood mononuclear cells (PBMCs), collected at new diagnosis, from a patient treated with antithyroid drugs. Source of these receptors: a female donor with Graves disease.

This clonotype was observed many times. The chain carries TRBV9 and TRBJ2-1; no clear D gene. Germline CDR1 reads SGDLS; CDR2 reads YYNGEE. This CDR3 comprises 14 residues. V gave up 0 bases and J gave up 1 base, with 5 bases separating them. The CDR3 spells CASSVALSYNEQFF. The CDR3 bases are TGTGCCAGCAGCGTAGCTTTGTCCTACAATGAGCAGTTCTTC.

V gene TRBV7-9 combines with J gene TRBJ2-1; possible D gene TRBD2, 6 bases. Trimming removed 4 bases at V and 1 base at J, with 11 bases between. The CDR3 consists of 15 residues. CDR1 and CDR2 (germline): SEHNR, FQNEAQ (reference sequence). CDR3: CASSSPGTSYNEQFF. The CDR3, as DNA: TGTGCCAGCAGCTCACCCGGGACTTCCTACAATGAGCAGTTCTTC.

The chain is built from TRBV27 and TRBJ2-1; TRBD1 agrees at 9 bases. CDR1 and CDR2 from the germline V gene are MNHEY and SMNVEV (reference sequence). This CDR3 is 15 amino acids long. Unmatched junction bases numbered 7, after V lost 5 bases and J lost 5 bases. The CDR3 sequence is CASSARDRVNNEQFF. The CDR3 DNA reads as TGTGCCAGCAGTGCCCGGGACAGGGTCAACAATGAGCAGTTCTTC.

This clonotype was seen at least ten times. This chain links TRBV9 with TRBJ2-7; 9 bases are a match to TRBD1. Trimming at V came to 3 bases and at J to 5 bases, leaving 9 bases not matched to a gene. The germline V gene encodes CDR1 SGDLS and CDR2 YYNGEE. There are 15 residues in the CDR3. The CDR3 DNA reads TGTGCCAGCAGCGCCGGACAGGGGATCACCGACGAGCAGTACTTC. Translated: CASSAGQGITDEQYF.

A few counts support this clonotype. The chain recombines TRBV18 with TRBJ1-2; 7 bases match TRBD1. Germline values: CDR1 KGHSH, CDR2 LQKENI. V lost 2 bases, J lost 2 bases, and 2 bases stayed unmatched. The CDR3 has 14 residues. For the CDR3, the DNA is TGTGCCAGCTCACCAGGGACAGAAAACTATGGCTACACCTTC. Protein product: CASSPGTENYGYTF.

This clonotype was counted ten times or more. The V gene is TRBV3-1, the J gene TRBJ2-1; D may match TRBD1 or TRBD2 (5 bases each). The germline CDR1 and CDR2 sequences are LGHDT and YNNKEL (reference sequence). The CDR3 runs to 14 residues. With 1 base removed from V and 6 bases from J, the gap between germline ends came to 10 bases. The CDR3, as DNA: TGTGCCAGCAGCCAAGGTTGGGGGAGCAATGAGCAGTTCTTC. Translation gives CASSQGWGSNEQFF.

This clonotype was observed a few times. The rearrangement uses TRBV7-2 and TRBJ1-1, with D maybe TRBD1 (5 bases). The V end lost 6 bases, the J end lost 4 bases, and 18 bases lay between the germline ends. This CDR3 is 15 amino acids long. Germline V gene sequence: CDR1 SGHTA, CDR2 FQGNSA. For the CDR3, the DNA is TGTGCCAGCAGACCGTCGGGGGGGAGGGGCACTGAAGCTTTCTTT. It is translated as CASRPSGGRGTEAFF.

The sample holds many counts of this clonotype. The CDR3 sequence is CAWSSWTSGSTDTQYF. The CDR3 region has the DNA TGTGCCTGGAGTAGCTGGACTAGCGGGAGCACAGATACGCAGTATTTT. The chain has TRBV30 and TRBJ2-3; 11 bases are a match to TRBD2. J lost 0 bases, V lost 2 bases, and 4 bases had no gene match. The CDR3 is made up of 16 amino acids. CDR1 is GTSNPN, CDR2 SVGIG, per germline (reference sequence).

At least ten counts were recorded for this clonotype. CDR3 in amino acids: CASSRYRGDTQYF. The CDR3 nucleotides read TGTGCCAGCAGCCGATACAGGGGAGATACGCAGTATTTT. This chain links TRBV28 with TRBJ2-3; 7 bases are shared with TRBD1. The CDR3 spans 13 residues. V shed 6 bases and J 5 bases; nucleotides not matched to a gene: 5. Germline-derived CDR1 and CDR2 are MDHEN and SYDVKM.

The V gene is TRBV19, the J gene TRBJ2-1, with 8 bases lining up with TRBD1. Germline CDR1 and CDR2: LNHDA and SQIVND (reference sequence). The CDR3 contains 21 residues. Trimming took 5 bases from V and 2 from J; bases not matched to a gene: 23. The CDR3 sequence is CASSELRGRDGRRGTYNEQFF. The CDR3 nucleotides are TGTGCCAGTAGTGAACTCAGGGGGCGGGATGGGAGAAGAGGAACCTACAATGAGCAGTTCTTC. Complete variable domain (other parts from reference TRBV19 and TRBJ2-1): DGGITQSPKYLFRKEGQNVTLSCEQNLNHDAMYWYRQDPGQGLRLIYYSQIVNDFQKGDIAEGYSVSREKKESFPLTVTSAQKNPTAFYLCASSELRGRDGRRGTYNEQFFGPGTRLTVL.

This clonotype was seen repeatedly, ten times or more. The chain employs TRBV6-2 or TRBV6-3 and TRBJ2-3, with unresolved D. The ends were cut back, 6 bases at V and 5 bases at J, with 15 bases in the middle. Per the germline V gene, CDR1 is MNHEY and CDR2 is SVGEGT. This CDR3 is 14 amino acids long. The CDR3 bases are TGTGCCAGCAGGTCCGAAAAAAGGATAGATACGCAGTATTTT. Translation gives CASRSEKRIDTQYF.

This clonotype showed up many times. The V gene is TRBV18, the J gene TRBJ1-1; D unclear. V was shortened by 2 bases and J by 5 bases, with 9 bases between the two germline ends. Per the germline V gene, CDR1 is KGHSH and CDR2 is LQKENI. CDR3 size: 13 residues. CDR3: CASSPTKGTEAFF. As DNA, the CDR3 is TGTGCCAGCTCACCAACTAAGGGTACTGAAGCTTTCTTT.

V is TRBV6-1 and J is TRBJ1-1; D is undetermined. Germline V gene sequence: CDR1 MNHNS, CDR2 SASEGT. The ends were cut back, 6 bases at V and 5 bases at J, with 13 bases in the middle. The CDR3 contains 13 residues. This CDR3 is CASSSLLGTEAFF. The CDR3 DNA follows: TGTGCCAGCAGCTCCCTTTTGGGGACTGAAGCTTTCTTT.

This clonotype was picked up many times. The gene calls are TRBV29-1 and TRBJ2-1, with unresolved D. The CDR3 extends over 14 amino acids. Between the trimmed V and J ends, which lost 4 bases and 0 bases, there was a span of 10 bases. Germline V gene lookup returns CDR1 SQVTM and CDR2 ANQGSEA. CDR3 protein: CSVGRVLSYNEQFF. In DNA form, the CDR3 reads TGCAGCGTTGGGCGCGTCCTCTCCTACAATGAGCAGTTCTTC.

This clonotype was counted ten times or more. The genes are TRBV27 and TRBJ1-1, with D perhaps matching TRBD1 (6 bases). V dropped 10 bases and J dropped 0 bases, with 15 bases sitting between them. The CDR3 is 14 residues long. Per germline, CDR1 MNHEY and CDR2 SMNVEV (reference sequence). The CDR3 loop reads CATKSGAVNTEAFF. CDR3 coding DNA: TGTGCCACCAAATCAGGGGCCGTGAACACTGAAGCTTTCTTT.

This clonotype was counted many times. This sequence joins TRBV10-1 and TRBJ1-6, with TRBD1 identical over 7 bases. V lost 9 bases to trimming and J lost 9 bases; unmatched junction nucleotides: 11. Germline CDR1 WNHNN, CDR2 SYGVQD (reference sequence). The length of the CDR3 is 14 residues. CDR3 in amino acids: CARHRGRHGSPLHF. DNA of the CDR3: TGCGCCAGACACAGGGGAAGGCACGGTTCACCCCTCCACTTT.

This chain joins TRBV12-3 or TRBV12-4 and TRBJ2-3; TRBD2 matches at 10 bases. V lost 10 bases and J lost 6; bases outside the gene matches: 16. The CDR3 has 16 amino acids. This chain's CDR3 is CATNRRHSGRRDTQYF. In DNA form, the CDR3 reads TGTGCCACCAACCGCCGACATAGCGGGAGGAGGGATACGCAGTATTTT.

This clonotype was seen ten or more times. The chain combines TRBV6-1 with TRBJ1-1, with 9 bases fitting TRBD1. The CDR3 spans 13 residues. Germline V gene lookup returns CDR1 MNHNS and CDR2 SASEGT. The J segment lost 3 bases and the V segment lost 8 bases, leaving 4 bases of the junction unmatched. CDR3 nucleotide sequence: TGTGCCAGCGGCCGGGACAGGGACACTGAAGCTTTCTTT. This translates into CASGRDRDTEAFF.

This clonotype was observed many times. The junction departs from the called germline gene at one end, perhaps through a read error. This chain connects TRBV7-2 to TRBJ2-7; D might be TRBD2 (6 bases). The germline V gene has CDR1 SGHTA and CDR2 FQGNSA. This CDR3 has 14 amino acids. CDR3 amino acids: CASAMGRGSHEQYF. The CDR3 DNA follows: TGTGCCAGCGCTATGGGGCGGGGCTCCCACGAGCAGTACTTC. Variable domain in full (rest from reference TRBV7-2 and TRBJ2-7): GAGVSQSPSNKVTEKGKDVELRCDPISGHTALYWYRQSLGQGLEFLIYFQGNSAPDKSGLPSDRFSAERTGGSVSTLTIQRTQQEDSAVYLCASAMGRGSHEQYFGPGTRLTVT.

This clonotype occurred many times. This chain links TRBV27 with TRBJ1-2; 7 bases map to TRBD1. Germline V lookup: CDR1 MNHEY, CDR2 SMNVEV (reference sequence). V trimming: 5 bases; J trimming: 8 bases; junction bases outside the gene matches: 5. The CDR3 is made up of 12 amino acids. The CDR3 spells CASSDRASGYTF. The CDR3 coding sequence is TGTGCCAGCAGTGACAGGGCTTCAGGCTACACCTTC.

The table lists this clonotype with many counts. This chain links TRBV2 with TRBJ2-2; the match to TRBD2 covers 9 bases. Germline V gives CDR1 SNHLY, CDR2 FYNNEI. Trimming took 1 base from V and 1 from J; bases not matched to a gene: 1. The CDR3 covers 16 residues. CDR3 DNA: TGTGCCAGCAGTGAAGGACTAGCGGTGAACACCGGGGAGCTGTTTTTT. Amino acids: CASSEGLAVNTGELFF.

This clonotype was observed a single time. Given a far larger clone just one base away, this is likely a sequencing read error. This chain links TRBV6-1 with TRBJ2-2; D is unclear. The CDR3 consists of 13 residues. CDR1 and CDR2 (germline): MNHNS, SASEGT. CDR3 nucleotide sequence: TGTGCCGGCAGGTTTAAGGACACCGGGGAGCTGTTTTTT. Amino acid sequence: CAGRFKDTGELFF.

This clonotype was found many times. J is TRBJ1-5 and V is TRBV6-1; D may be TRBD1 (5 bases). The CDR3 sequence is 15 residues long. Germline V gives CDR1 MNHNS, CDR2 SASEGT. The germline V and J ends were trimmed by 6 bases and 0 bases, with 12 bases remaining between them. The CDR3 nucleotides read TGTGCCAGCAGGGAGGGGATAAATAGCAATCAGCCCCAGCATTTT. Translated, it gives CASREGINSNQPQHF.

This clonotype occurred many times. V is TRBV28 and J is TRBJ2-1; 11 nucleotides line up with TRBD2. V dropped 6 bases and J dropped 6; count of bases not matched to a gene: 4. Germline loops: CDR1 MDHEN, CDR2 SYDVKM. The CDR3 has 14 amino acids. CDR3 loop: CASSLTSGANEQFF. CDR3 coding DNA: TGTGCCAGCAGCTTGACTAGCGGGGCCAATGAGCAGTTCTTC.

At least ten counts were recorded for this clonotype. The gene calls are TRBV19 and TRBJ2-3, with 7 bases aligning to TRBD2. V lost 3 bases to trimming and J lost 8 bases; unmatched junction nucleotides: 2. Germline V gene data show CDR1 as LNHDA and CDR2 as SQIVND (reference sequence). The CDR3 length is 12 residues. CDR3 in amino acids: CASSIASGTQYF. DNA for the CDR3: TGTGCCAGTAGTATCGCTAGCGGTACGCAGTATTTT.

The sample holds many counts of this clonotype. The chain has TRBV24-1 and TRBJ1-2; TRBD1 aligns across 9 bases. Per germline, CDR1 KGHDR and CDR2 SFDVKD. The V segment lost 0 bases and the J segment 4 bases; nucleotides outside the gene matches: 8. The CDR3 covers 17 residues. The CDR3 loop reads CATSDLNRGQGTYGYTF. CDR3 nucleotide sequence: TGTGCCACCAGTGATTTGAACAGGGGGCAAGGCACCTATGGCTACACCTTC.

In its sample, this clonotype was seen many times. The CDR3 bases are TGTGCCAGCAGCTTAGATTGGGCTAGCGGGATAGATACGCAGTATTTT. Translating gives CASSLDWASGIDTQYF. This chain connects TRBV13 to TRBJ2-3, with TRBD2 matching over 9 bases. The V gene end was trimmed by 1 base and the J gene end by 5 bases; junction bases not matched to a gene: 7. In germline, CDR1 is PRHDT, CDR2 FYEKMQ (reference sequence). CDR3 length equals 16 residues. Together with reference TRBV13 and TRBJ2-3, the CDR3 gives the full variable domain: AAGVIQSPRHLIKEKRETATLKCYPIPRHDTVYWYQQGPGQDPQFLISFYEKMQSDKGSIPDRFSAQQFSDYHSELNMSSLELGDSALYFCASSLDWASGIDTQYFGPGTRLTVL.

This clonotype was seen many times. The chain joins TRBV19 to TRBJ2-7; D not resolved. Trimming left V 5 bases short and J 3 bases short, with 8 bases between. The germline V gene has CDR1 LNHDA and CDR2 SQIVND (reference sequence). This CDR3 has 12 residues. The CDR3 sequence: CASSSGFYEQYF. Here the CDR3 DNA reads TGTGCCAGTAGTTCCGGCTTCTACGAGCAGTACTTC.

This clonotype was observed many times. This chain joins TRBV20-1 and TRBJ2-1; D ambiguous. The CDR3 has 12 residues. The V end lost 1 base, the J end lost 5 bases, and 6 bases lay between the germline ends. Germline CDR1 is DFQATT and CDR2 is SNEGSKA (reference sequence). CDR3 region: CSARGLDNEQFF. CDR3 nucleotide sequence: TGCAGTGCTAGAGGGTTGGACAATGAGCAGTTCTTC.

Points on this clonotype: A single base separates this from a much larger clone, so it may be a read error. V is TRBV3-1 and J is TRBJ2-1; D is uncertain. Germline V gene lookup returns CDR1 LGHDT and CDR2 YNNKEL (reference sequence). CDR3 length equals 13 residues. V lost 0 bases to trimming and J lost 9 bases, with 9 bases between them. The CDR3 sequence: CASSQDTGSEQFF. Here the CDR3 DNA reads TGTGCCAGCAGCCAAGATACGGGTAGTGAGCAGTTCTTC.